These 28 T cell receptor beta chains share one sample of origin, sequenced in a study of cytomegalovirus exposure and HLA in healthy donors. 60 Vbeta and 13 Jbeta primers were used in PCR. The table came from immunoSEQ multiplex PCR; TCRdb's copy has only in-frame clones and leaves some out. The sample records approximately 97,000 clones, approximately 80% being singletons. The sequencing sample was made of PBMCs. The receptors derive from a male donor in good health and CMV-seropositive.

This rearrangement joins TRBV10-3 to TRBJ2-1; the match to TRBD2 covers 7 bases. The CDR3 consists of 15 residues. Per the germline V gene, CDR1 is ENHRY and CDR2 is SYGVKD. After removal of 5 bases from V and 0 bases from J, the junction contained 4 bases not matched to a gene. The CDR3 spells CAISPVAGSYNEQFF. The CDR3 region has the DNA TGTGCCATCAGTCCCGTAGCGGGCTCCTACAATGAGCAGTTCTTC.

The rearrangement uses TRBV5-1 and TRBJ2-3; TRBD2 aligns across 7 bases. Germline V CDR1 and CDR2: SGHRS, YFSETQ. V dropped 0 bases and J dropped 0; count of bases not matched to a gene: 7. The CDR3 is made up of 17 amino acids. For the CDR3, the DNA is TGCGCCAGCAGCTTGGGCTCTAGCGGTTTTAGCACAGATACGCAGTATTTT. Translated: CASSLGSSGFSTDTQYF.

This chain links TRBV4-1 with TRBJ1-5; D gene unclear. CDR1 and CDR2 (germline): MGHRA, YSYEKL. The CDR3 contains 13 residues. V lost 2 bases and J 6 bases, leaving 8 bases between the germline ends. The CDR3 region is CASSQQVGQPQHF. In DNA, the CDR3 is TGCGCCAGCAGCCAACAGGTGGGTCAGCCCCAGCATTTT.

The rearrangement joins TRBV4-3 to TRBJ2-7, with 8 bases that match TRBD1. CDR1 is LGHNA, CDR2 YSLEER, per germline. The CDR3 is made up of 14 amino acids. The V segment lost 0 bases and the J segment 6 bases; nucleotides outside the gene matches: 4. The CDR3 loop is CASSQDLQGVEQYF. CDR3 bases: TGCGCCAGCAGCCAAGATCTACAGGGGGTCGAGCAGTACTTC.

The chain has TRBV7-9 and TRBJ1-3, with 9 bases matching TRBD1. CDR1 is SEHNR, CDR2 FQNEAQ, per germline (reference sequence). There are 13 residues in the CDR3. J lost 7 bases, V lost 5 bases, and 3 bases had no gene match. The CDR3 sequence is CASSQTGGNTIYF. CDR3 DNA: TGTGCCAGCAGCCAGACAGGGGGTAACACCATATATTTT.

The chain couples TRBV30 to TRBJ1-2; 9 positions match TRBD1. Germline trimming cut 4 bases from V and 7 bases from J; bases unmatched to any gene: 10. This CDR3 is built from 14 residues. Germline V gene lookup returns CDR1 GTSNPN and CDR2 SVGIG (reference sequence). Written as DNA, the CDR3 is TGTGCCTGGACTCTTACAGGGGGCGCGGTTGGCTACACCTTC. The encoded protein is CAWTLTGGAVGYTF.

This clone came up a few times. V gene TRBV5-6 combines with J gene TRBJ2-7; 7 nucleotides align to TRBD2. Germline CDR1 SGHDT, CDR2 YYEEEE. The CDR3 totals 15 residues. Losses at the gene ends were 4 bases for V and 6 bases for J; bases not matched to a gene: 13. CDR3 nucleotide sequence: TGTGCCAGCAGCAAATGGACTAGAGCGGGAAGCGAGCAGTACTTC. Translation: CASSKWTRAGSEQYF.

The chain employs TRBV27 and TRBJ2-3, with 7 bases lining up with TRBD2. V dropped 2 bases and J dropped 1; count of bases not matched to a gene: 9. The length of the CDR3 is 17 residues. Germline lookup yields CDR1 MNHEY and CDR2 SMNVEV (reference sequence). CDR3 nucleotides: TGTGCCAGCAGTTTACTCCCTATTGCGGGGGGCACAGATACGCAGTATTTT. Encoded protein: CASSLLPIAGGTDTQYF.

The chain uses TRBV13 and TRBJ1-1; 8 bases fit TRBD1. The CDR3 extends over 12 amino acids. The V segment lost 5 bases and the J segment 8 bases; nucleotides outside the gene matches: 4. Germline V lookup: CDR1 PRHDT, CDR2 FYEKMQ (reference sequence). The CDR3 loop reads CASSAGDREAFF. CDR3 sequence (DNA): TGTGCCAGCAGCGCAGGGGACAGGGAAGCTTTCTTT.

This sequence joins TRBV6-5 and TRBJ1-5, with D maybe TRBD1 (5 bases). The length of the CDR3 is 15 residues. From germline, CDR1 is MNHEY and CDR2 SVGAGI. V was trimmed by 10 bases and J by 0 bases, leaving 16 bases between them. The CDR3, as DNA: TGTGCCACCAGACCCCAGGGCCATAGCAATCAGCCCCAGCATTTT. It is translated as CATRPQGHSNQPQHF.

The chain couples TRBV5-8 to TRBJ1-6, with a tentative D call TRBD1 (5 bases). Trimming pared 3 bases from V and 18 bases from J, leaving 13 bases between. The CDR3 spans 11 residues. Germline loops: CDR1 SGHTS, CDR2 YDEGEE. The CDR3 bases are TGTGCCAGCAGCTCAACAGGCCCACACCACTTT. Protein: CASSSTGPHHF.

This clone has only a few counts. The J gene is TRBJ1-1, the V gene TRBV30; D ambiguous. This CDR3 region has 14 residues. V lost 0 bases to trimming and J lost 0 bases, with 8 bases between them. Germline-derived CDR1 and CDR2 are GTSNPN and SVGIG (reference sequence). The CDR3 loop is CAWSVIPVNTEAFF. DNA for the CDR3: TGTGCCTGGAGTGTTATTCCCGTGAACACTGAAGCTTTCTTT.

This clone is medium-sized by share. Written as DNA, the CDR3 is TGTGCCAGCAGTTTCGAGGGCGGGGGGAAGTTGAATGAGCAGTTCTTC. Translation gives CASSFEGGGKLNEQFF. This sequence joins TRBV6-6 and TRBJ2-1; TRBD2 matches 8 bases. Germline V gene sequence: CDR1 MNHNY, CDR2 SVGAGI (reference sequence). CDR3 length: 16 amino acids. J gave up 7 bases and V 4 bases, and 12 bases lay outside the gene matches.

The V call is TRBV13, the J call TRBJ2-1, with 11 bases identical to TRBD2. From germline, CDR1 is PRHDT and CDR2 FYEKMQ (reference sequence). The CDR3 has 15 residues. Unmatched junction bases numbered 8, after V lost 4 bases and J lost 9 bases. This chain's CDR3 is CASSSLAGGPAEQFF. The CDR3 DNA reads TGTGCCAGCAGCTCGCTAGCGGGGGGCCCGGCTGAGCAGTTCTTC. The full variable domain, its missing parts supplied by reference TRBV13 and TRBJ2-1, is AAGVIQSPRHLIKEKRETATLKCYPIPRHDTVYWYQQGPGQDPQFLISFYEKMQSDKGSIPDRFSAQQFSDYHSELNMSSLELGDSALYFCASSSLAGGPAEQFFGPGTRLTVL.

The chain recombines TRBV5-4 with TRBJ1-1; tentative D call: TRBD1 (6 bases). The CDR3 has 16 residues. The V gene's germline CDR1 is SGHNT and CDR2 YYREEE (reference sequence). With 4 bases removed from V and 0 bases from J, the gap between germline ends came to 16 bases. CDR3 protein: CASSRRTVSMNTEAFF. CDR3 in DNA: TGTGCCAGCAGCCGTCGGACAGTCTCAATGAACACTGAAGCTTTCTTT.

The chain joins TRBV7-9 to TRBJ2-7; 7 bases are a match to TRBD1. Unmatched junction bases numbered 7, after V lost 5 bases and J lost 0 bases. The germline CDR1 and CDR2 sequences are SEHNR and FQNEAQ (reference sequence). This CDR3 spans 15 amino acids. CDR3 in DNA: TGTGCCAGCAGCCAAGGGGGCAGTAGCTCCTACGAGCAGTACTTC. Protein sequence: CASSQGGSSSYEQYF.

With regard to this clone: This specimen includes other DNA sequences encoding the same CDR3. The chain has TRBV29-1 and TRBJ1-5; D unresolved. Germline V lookup: CDR1 SQVTM, CDR2 ANQGSEA. The CDR3 runs 13 residues. Trimming took 4 bases from V and 0 from J, leaving 7 bases between them. CDR3 bases: TGCAGCGTTGGGGAGAATAGCAATCAGCCCCAGCATTTT. It specifies CSVGENSNQPQHF.

The J gene is TRBJ1-1, the V gene TRBV30, with D unclear. V was clipped by 3 bases and J by 4 bases, with 12 bases between them. This CDR3 spans 13 amino acids. Germline V lookup: CDR1 GTSNPN, CDR2 SVGIG (reference sequence). In nucleotides, the CDR3 is TGTGCCTGGAGCGCTACAGTACGCACTGAAGCTTTCTTT. Translated: CAWSATVRTEAFF.

The chain is built from TRBV6-1 and TRBJ1-6; TRBD1 matches 10 bases. The V gene end was trimmed by 5 bases and the J gene end by 7 bases; junction bases not matched to a gene: 5. Germline CDR1 reads MNHNS; CDR2 reads SASEGT. This CDR3 is built from 15 residues. Here the CDR3 DNA reads TGTGCCAGCAGTCGTGGGACAGGGGAAAATTCACCCCTCCACTTT. Amino acid sequence: CASSRGTGENSPLHF.

This rearrangement joins TRBV4-1 to TRBJ1-2, with a possible D match to TRBD1 (6 bases). Germline V lookup: CDR1 MGHRA, CDR2 YSYEKL. This CDR3 has 16 residues. The V end was cut by 2 bases, the J end by 0 bases, with 13 bases between. DNA for the CDR3: TGCGCCAGCAGCCAACCATGGACAGTAGCTAACTATGGCTACACCTTC. This codes for CASSQPWTVANYGYTF.

The J gene is TRBJ2-7, the V gene TRBV7-9; D may be TRBD2 (6 bases). Trimming stripped 0 bases from V and 5 bases from J, with 11 bases between. The CDR3 has 14 residues. From germline, CDR1 is SEHNR and CDR2 FQNEAQ (reference sequence). CDR3 coding DNA: TGTGCCAGCAGCTTAGCAGGCGGGACGCACGAGCAGTACTTC. Amino acid sequence: CASSLAGGTHEQYF.

The rearrangement links TRBV6-1 to TRBJ1-5; 7 positions match TRBD1. The V gene end was trimmed by 2 bases and the J gene end by 6 bases; junction bases not matched to a gene: 7. This CDR3 spans 15 amino acids. Germline-derived CDR1 and CDR2 are MNHNS and SASEGT. CDR3 nucleotides: TGTGCCAGCAGTGAATCAGGGGGGAGTAGTCAGCCCCAGCATTTT. Encoded protein: CASSESGGSSQPQHF.

This sequence joins TRBV6-6 and TRBJ2-7; D is possibly TRBD1 (5 bases). This CDR3 comprises 11 residues. CDR1 is MNHNY, CDR2 SVGAGI, per germline (reference sequence). V lost 8 bases to trimming and J lost 2 bases, with 7 bases between them. Here the CDR3 reads CASGAPYEQYF. CDR3 DNA: TGTGCCAGCGGGGCCCCCTACGAGCAGTACTTC.

This chain joins TRBV6-5 and TRBJ2-5; D unresolved. Germline loops: CDR1 MNHEY, CDR2 SVGAGI. The CDR3 contains 13 residues. V shed 0 bases and J shed 9 bases, with 11 bases lying between them. The CDR3: CASSYSTRLPQYF. The CDR3 coding sequence is TGTGCCAGCAGTTACTCGACGAGGCTCCCCCAGTACTTC.

Turning to this clone: A read error may account for a junction end that differs from germline. This chain connects TRBV7-9 to TRBJ1-5; D perhaps matches TRBD1 (5 bases). There are 15 residues in the CDR3. Germline CDR1 is SEHNR and CDR2 is FQNEAQ (reference sequence). CDR3 coding DNA: TGTTCCAGCAGCCCCGGGAGGGGTCTCGGTCAGCCCCAGCATTTT. This translates into CSSSPGRGLGQPQHF.

This clone was detected only a few times. V and J are TRBV25-1 and TRBJ1-1; possibly TRBD1 for D (5 bases). CDR1 is MGHDK, CDR2 SYGVNS, per germline. The CDR3 has 15 residues. The germline V and J ends were trimmed by 5 bases and 4 bases, with 17 bases remaining between them. The CDR3 reads CASSWGGVDLTEAFF. In DNA, the CDR3 is TGTGCCAGCAGTTGGGGGGGGGTAGACCTCACTGAAGCTTTCTTT.

The rearrangement uses TRBV19 and TRBJ1-2; a possible D gene is TRBD1 (6 bases). The CDR3 sequence is 13 residues long. Germline V lookup: CDR1 LNHDA, CDR2 SQIVND (reference sequence). V lost 4 bases to trimming and J lost 10 bases, with 16 bases between them. CDR3 sequence: CASSTQGQAIYTF. CDR3 DNA: TGTGCCAGTAGTACTCAGGGGCAAGCGATCTACACCTTC. The full variable domain, rest sourced from reference TRBV19 and TRBJ1-2, is DGGITQSPKYLFRKEGQNVTLSCEQNLNHDAMYWYRQDPGQGLRLIYYSQIVNDFQKGDIAEGYSVSREKKESFPLTVTSAQKNPTAFYLCASSTQGQAIYTFGSGTRLTVV.

DNA for the CDR3: TGCGCCAGCAGTCGGGACATCACAGATACGCAGTATTTT. As protein: CASSRDITDTQYF. This sequence joins TRBV5-1 and TRBJ2-3; maybe TRBD1 (6 bases). Germline-derived CDR1 and CDR2 are SGHRS and YFSETQ. V was pared by 5 bases and J by 2 bases, with 9 bases between. The CDR3 length is 13 residues.